Here is one T cell receptor beta chain with its context. Germline lookup yields CDR1 SGHRS and CDR2 YFSETQ. The CDR3 spans 16 residues. Trimming shortened V by 4 bases and J by 0 bases, and 15 bases separated the two germline ends. This sample was taken from a study of PD-L1 blockade in urothelial cancer. Sequencing used immunoSEQ multiplex PCR; TCRdb keeps in-frame clones, though not all of them. The sample consists of around 80,000 clones, about 91% of them appearing once. The time point was: peripheral blood 6 weeks after treatment start. Pretreatment and on-treatment blood mononuclear cell samples were taken, totaling between 1 and 8 time points per patient.

The chain recombines TRBV5-1 with TRBJ2-3; D possibly corresponds to TRBD2 (5 bases). This clonotype originated in a woman aged 80 or over with urothelial cancer. This sample comprised PBMCs, obtained around atezolizumab (anti-PD-L1) treatment. In DNA form, the CDR3 reads TGCGCCAGCAGCCCCCGAACCAGCGGAAGCACAGATACGCAGTATTTT. Translating gives CASSPRTSGSTDTQYF.